The 5 T cell receptor beta chains below come from one sample, sequenced in a study of T cell responses to AZD1222 COVID-19 vaccine. Here immunoSEQ multiplex PCR was the method, and the copy in TCRdb shows in-frame clones only, minus some. Among 100,000 to 150,000 clones listed, just over 90% were seen once. The material sequenced was peripheral blood, taken on day 0 of AZD1222 vaccination. The receptors were sampled from an adult in good health.

The chain has TRBV7-2 and TRBJ2-5; D is possibly TRBD2 (6 bases). The CDR3 covers 14 residues. V gave up 4 bases and J gave up 1 base, with 10 bases separating them. Per germline, CDR1 SGHTA and CDR2 FQGNSA. This CDR3 reads CASSSTSPQETQYF. In nucleotides, the CDR3 is TGTGCCAGCAGCTCCACTAGCCCCCAAGAGACCCAGTACTTC.

The J gene is TRBJ1-3, the V gene TRBV6-2 or TRBV6-3; possible D gene TRBD1, 5 bases. The CDR3 extends over 16 amino acids. Germline CDR1 reads MNHEY; CDR2 reads SVGEGT. V was clipped by 6 bases and J by 0 bases, with 15 bases between them. CDR3 sequence reads: CASSPGRLSSGNTIYF. For the CDR3, the DNA is TGTGCCAGCAGCCCGGGACGGCTGAGCTCTGGAAACACCATATATTTT.

V usage is TRBV10-3 and J usage is TRBJ1-1; D may be TRBD1 (5 bases). V dropped 9 bases and J dropped 3 bases, with 14 bases sitting between them. In germline, CDR1 is ENHRY, CDR2 SYGVKD. This CDR3 comprises 13 residues. CDR3 nucleotides: TGTGCCATAAAGCTGGGGGTGGACACTGAAGCTTTCTTT. It is translated as CAIKLGVDTEAFF.

This clone has only one observation. CDR3 loop: CAWTRTFSYNSPLHF. The CDR3 nucleotides are TGTGCCTGGACCAGGACTTTCTCCTATAATTCACCCCTCCACTTT. This sequence joins TRBV30 and TRBJ1-6; D call uncertain. Germline V CDR1 and CDR2: GTSNPN, SVGIG (reference sequence). V shed 4 bases and J shed 0 bases, with 10 bases lying between them. This CDR3 contains 15 residues.

The chain links TRBV2 to TRBJ1-4; tentative D call: TRBD1 (6 bases). The CDR3 contains 14 residues. The ends were cut back, 2 bases at V and 6 bases at J, with 10 bases in the middle. Germline V gene lookup returns CDR1 SNHLY and CDR2 FYNNEI. The CDR3 spells CASSERGRDEKLFF. The CDR3 DNA sequence: TGTGCCAGCAGTGAAAGGGGGAGAGATGAAAAACTGTTTTTT.